Listed here are 19 T cell receptor beta chains from one sample, sequenced in a study of T cell repertoires in cytomegalovirus infection. TCRdb reanalysed the reads using MiXCR and keeps one entry per CDR3 protein. Of about 530,000 distinct CDR3 sequences in the sample, around a quarter were seen once. Source material: PBMCs. The receptors were gathered from a human donor in good health (CMV status not recorded). Some clones in this sample may be carry-over from other donors' samples.

This clonotype was detected only once. The chain recombines TRBV19 with TRBJ1-1; the D is unclear. V lost 0 bases, J lost 10 bases, and 12 bases lay in between. The germline CDR1 and CDR2 sequences are LNHDA and SQIVND (reference sequence). The length of the CDR3 is 13 residues. CDR3 in DNA: TGTGCCAGTAGTATAGATCCGCGCCAAAGAGCTTTCTTT. Encoded protein: CASSIDPRQRAFF.

Points on this clonotype: A much larger clone sits a single nucleotide away, making a read error possible. The V and J genes are TRBV5-4 and TRBJ2-3; 8 bases line up with TRBD1. Germline V lookup: CDR1 SGHNT, CDR2 YYREEE (reference sequence). The CDR3 totals 15 residues. V lost 3 bases to trimming and J lost 1 base; unmatched junction nucleotides: 4. CDR3 nucleotides: TGTGCCAGCAGCTGGGCAGGGGGCGGCACAGATACGCAGTATTTT. As protein: CASSWAGGGTDTQYF.

This rearrangement joins TRBV11-2 to TRBJ2-2; D call uncertain. The CDR3 extends over 14 amino acids. The ends were cut back, 2 bases at V and 7 bases at J, with 11 bases in the middle. Germline values: CDR1 SGHAT, CDR2 FQNNGV. CDR3 protein: CASSLIHIGGELFF. For the CDR3, the DNA is TGTGCCAGCAGCTTAATACATATAGGCGGGGAGCTGTTTTTT.

The chain links TRBV3-1 to TRBJ1-3; D is undetermined. The CDR3 is 15 amino acids. In germline, CDR1 is LGHDT, CDR2 YNNKEL (reference sequence). V dropped 4 bases and J dropped 5 bases, with 15 bases sitting between them. The CDR3 DNA reads as TGTGCCAGCAGCCCCAGCGGAGTCGCAAGAAACACCATATATTTT. Amino acid sequence: CASSPSGVARNTIYF.

The rearrangement joins TRBV12-3 or TRBV12-4 to TRBJ1-2; D is uncertain. V dropped 3 bases and J dropped 8 bases, with 13 bases sitting between them. The CDR3 runs 13 residues. CDR3 sequence (DNA): TGTGCCAGCAGTTTGAAGAGTGCCGAAGGCTACACCTTC. This gives the protein CASSLKSAEGYTF.

This sequence joins TRBV7-3 and TRBJ2-1; D is possibly TRBD1 or TRBD2 (5 bases each). The CDR3 length is 14 residues. CDR1 is SGHTA, CDR2 FQGTGA, per germline. The V and J ends lost 0 bases and 15 bases respectively, with 18 bases between them. The CDR3 nucleotides are TGTGCCAGCAGCTTAACACGGGACCAGCCTATGAGGTTCTTC. Its translation: CASSLTRDQPMRFF.

This clonotype was counted a few times. The CDR3 region has the DNA TGTGCCAGCTCCATTATTCTAGGGACCACAGATACGCAGTATTTT. Translating gives CASSIILGTTDTQYF. V gene TRBV18 combines with J gene TRBJ2-3; D is tentatively TRBD1 or TRBD2 (5 bases each). Germline loops: CDR1 KGHSH, CDR2 LQKENI. The CDR3 consists of 15 residues. V was pared by 6 bases and J by 2 bases, with 15 bases between.

The chain employs TRBV7-2 and TRBJ2-1; D is undetermined. The CDR3 has 15 residues. V shed 1 base and J shed 5 bases, with 12 bases lying between them. CDR1 and CDR2 from the germline V gene are SGHTA and FQGNSA. The CDR3 nucleotides read TGTGCCAGCAGCTTAGTTTCGGGCCGAGACAATGAGCAGTTCTTC. Its protein product is CASSLVSGRDNEQFF. Looking up the rest from reference TRBV7-2 and TRBJ2-1 gives the full variable domain: GAGVSQSPSNKVTEKGKDVELRCDPISGHTALYWYRQSLGQGLEFLIYFQGNSAPDKSGLPSDRFSAERTGGSVSTLTIQRTQQEDSAVYLCASSLVSGRDNEQFFGPGTRLTVL.

V and J are TRBV18 and TRBJ2-5; D call uncertain. The germline V gene has CDR1 KGHSH and CDR2 LQKENI. Trimming cost V 2 bases and J 2 bases, with 9 bases left between them. The CDR3 length is 14 residues. The chain's CDR3 is CASSPIPLQETQYF. The DNA of the CDR3 is TGTGCCAGCTCACCAATTCCGTTACAAGAGACCCAGTACTTC.

The V and J genes are TRBV5-1 and TRBJ1-2, with TRBD1 identical over 7 bases. The ends lost 3 bases at V and 8 bases at J; junction bases unmatched: 7. The V gene's germline CDR1 is SGHRS and CDR2 YFSETQ. The CDR3 loop spans 13 amino acids. The CDR3 region is CASSYDRVFGYTF. The CDR3 coding sequence is TGCGCCAGCAGCTATGACAGGGTCTTCGGCTACACCTTC.

This clonotype was observed at least ten times. The chain links TRBV12-3 or TRBV12-4 to TRBJ2-1, with D tentatively TRBD1 or TRBD2 (5 bases each). Trimming left V 6 bases short and J 6 bases short, with 21 bases between. The CDR3 spans 16 residues. This CDR3 is CASRSRGRSFTNEQFF. CDR3 DNA: TGTGCCAGCAGGAGCCGGGGACGCTCCTTCACCAATGAGCAGTTCTTC.

This chain links TRBV7-6 with TRBJ1-1; D is ambiguous. Germline loops: CDR1 SGHVS, CDR2 FNYEAQ. This CDR3 comprises 14 residues. V lost 5 bases to trimming and J lost 0 bases, with 10 bases between them. CDR3 sequence reads: CASSPVDMNTEAFF. The CDR3 DNA is TGTGCCAGCAGCCCGGTCGACATGAACACTGAAGCTTTCTTT. Full variable domain (outside the CDR3, taken from reference TRBV7-6 and TRBJ1-1): GAGVSQSPRYKVTKRGQDVALRCDPISGHVSLYWYRQALGQGPEFLTYFNYEAQQDKSGLPNDRFSAERPEGSISTLTIQRTEQRDSAMYRCASSPVDMNTEAFFGQGTRLTVV.

V is TRBV10-2 and J is TRBJ2-3; no firm D call. The CDR3 has 15 amino acids. From germline, CDR1 is WSHSY and CDR2 SAAADI. V lost 5 bases, J lost 0 bases, and 12 bases lay in between. CDR3 nucleotides: TGCGCCAGCAGTCACAGCCGTTCTAGCACAGATACGCAGTATTTT. This sequence encodes CASSHSRSSTDTQYF.

This clonotype turned up a few times. The chain couples TRBV6-5 to TRBJ2-5; the match to TRBD1 covers 11 bases. This CDR3 has 17 residues. The germline CDR1 and CDR2 sequences are MNHEY and SVGAGI. The V and J ends lost 2 bases and 4 bases, in that order; junction bases with no gene match: 9. CDR3 coding DNA: TGTGCCAGCAGTTACCAGGGACAGGGGGTTAGCGTAGAGACCCAGTACTTC. Protein sequence: CASSYQGQGVSVETQYF.

The rearrangement links TRBV6-5 to TRBJ1-2; D may be TRBD1 (5 bases). The germline CDR1 and CDR2 sequences are MNHEY and SVGAGI. The germline V and J ends were trimmed by 3 bases and 2 bases, with 10 bases remaining between them. The CDR3 loop spans 14 amino acids. The chain's CDR3 is CASSYQGANYGYTF. CDR3 nucleotide sequence: TGTGCCAGCAGTTATCAGGGAGCCAACTATGGCTACACCTTC.

The V gene is TRBV7-6, the J gene TRBJ2-1; possibly TRBD1 for D (5 bases). Between the trimmed V and J ends, which lost 4 bases and 7 bases, there was a span of 11 bases. The CDR3 sequence is 13 residues long. Germline V gives CDR1 SGHVS, CDR2 FNYEAQ. The CDR3 loop is CASSSYRQNEQFF. For the CDR3, the DNA is TGTGCCAGCAGCTCCTACCGACAGAATGAGCAGTTCTTC. The variable domain in full, completed from reference TRBV7-6 and TRBJ2-1, reads GAGVSQSPRYKVTKRGQDVALRCDPISGHVSLYWYRQALGQGPEFLTYFNYEAQQDKSGLPNDRFSAERPEGSISTLTIQRTEQRDSAMYRCASSSYRQNEQFFGPGTRLTVL.

Only a few counts were recorded for this clonotype. This chain links TRBV20-1 with TRBJ2-7, with TRBD1 as a possible D gene (5 bases). The CDR3 has 14 residues. Trimming removed 2 bases from V and 7 bases from J, with 18 bases in between. Germline CDR1 and CDR2: DFQATT and SNEGSKA (reference sequence). The CDR3 protein is CSARRGAGAWEQYF. For the CDR3, the DNA is TGCAGTGCTAGAAGGGGCGCAGGCGCCTGGGAGCAGTACTTC.

This clonotype was recorded many times. The gene calls are TRBV6-1 and TRBJ2-7; tentatively, D is TRBD2 (6 bases). Trimming cost V 6 bases and J 6 bases, with 12 bases left between them. Germline assignment: CDR1 MNHNS and CDR2 SASEGT. The length of the CDR3 is 12 residues. The CDR3 reads CASSPGLGEQYV. The CDR3 nucleotides read TGTGCCAGCAGCCCGGGACTTGGCGAGCAGTACGTC.

The chain is built from TRBV5-1 and TRBJ2-2; D is possibly TRBD1 (5 bases). Germline loops: CDR1 SGHRS, CDR2 YFSETQ. CDR3 length: 12 amino acids. The CDR3 is CVSRGNTGELFF. The DNA of the CDR3 is TGCGTGAGTAGGGGGAACACCGGGGAGCTGTTTTTT.